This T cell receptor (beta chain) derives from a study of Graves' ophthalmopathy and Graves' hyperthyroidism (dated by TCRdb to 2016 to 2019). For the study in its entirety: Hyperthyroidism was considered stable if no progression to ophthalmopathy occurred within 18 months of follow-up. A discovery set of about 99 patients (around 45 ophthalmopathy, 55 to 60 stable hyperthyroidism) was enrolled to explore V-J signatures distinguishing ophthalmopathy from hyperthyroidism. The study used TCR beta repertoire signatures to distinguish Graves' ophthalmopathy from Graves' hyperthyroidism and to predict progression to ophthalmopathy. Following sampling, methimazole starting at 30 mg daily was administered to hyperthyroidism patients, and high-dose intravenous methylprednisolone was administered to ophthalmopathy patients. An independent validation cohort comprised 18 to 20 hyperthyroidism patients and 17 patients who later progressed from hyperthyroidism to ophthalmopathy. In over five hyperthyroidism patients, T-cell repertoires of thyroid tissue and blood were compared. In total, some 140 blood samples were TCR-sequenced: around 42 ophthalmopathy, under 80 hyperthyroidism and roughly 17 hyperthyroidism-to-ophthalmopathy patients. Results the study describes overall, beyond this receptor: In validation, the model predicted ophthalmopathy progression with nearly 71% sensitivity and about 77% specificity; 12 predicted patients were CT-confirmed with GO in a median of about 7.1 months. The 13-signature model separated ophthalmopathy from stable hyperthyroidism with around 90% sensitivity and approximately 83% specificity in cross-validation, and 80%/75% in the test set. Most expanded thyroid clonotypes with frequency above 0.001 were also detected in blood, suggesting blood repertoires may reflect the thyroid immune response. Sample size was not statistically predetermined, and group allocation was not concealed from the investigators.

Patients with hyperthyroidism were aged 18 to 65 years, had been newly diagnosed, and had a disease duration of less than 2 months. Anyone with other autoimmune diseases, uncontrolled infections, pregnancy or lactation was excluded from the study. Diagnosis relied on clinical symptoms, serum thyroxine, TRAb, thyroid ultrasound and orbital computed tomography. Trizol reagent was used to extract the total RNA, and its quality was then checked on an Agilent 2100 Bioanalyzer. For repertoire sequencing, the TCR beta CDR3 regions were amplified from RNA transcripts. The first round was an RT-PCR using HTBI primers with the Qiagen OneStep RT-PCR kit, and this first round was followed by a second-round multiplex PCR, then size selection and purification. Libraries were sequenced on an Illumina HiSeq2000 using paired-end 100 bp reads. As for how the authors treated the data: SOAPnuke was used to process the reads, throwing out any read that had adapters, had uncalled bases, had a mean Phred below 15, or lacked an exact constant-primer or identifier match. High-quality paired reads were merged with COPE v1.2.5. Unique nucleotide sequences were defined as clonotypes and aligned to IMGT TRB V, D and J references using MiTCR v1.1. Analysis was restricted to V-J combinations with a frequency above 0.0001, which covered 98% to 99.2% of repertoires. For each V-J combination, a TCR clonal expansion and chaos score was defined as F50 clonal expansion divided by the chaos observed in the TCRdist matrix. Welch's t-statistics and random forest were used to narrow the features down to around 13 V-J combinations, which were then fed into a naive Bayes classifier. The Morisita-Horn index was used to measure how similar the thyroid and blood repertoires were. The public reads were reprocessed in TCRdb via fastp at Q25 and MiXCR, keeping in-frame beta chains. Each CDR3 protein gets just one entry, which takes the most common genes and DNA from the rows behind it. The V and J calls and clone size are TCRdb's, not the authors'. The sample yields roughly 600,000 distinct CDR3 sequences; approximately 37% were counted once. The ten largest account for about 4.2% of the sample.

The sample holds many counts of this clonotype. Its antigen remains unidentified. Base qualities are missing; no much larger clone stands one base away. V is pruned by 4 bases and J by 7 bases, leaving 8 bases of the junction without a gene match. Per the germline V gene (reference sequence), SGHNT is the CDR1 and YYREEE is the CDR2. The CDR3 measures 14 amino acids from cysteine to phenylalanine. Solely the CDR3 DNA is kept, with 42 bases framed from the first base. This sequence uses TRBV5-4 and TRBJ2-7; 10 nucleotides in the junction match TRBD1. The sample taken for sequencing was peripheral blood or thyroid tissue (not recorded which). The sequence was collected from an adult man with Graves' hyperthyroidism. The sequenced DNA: TGTGCCAGCAGCGCTCCGGGACAGGGGAGGGAGCAGTACTTC. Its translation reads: CASSAPGQGREQYF. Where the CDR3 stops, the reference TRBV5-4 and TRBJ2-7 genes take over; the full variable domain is ETGVTQSPTHLIKTRGQQVTLRCSSQSGHNTVSWYQQALGQGPQFIFQYYREEENGRGNFPPRFSGLQFPNYSSELNVNALELDDSALYLCASSAPGQGREQYFGPGTRLTVT.